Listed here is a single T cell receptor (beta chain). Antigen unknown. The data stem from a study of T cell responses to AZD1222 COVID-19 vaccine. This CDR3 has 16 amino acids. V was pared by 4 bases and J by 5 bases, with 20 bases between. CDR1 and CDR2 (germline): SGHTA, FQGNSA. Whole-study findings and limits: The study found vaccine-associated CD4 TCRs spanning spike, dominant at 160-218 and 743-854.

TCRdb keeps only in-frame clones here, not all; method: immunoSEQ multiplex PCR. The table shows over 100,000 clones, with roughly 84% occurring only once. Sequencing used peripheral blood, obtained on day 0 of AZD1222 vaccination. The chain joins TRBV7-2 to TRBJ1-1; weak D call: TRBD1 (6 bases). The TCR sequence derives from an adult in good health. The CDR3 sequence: CASSSTIQGSRTEAFF. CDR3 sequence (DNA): TGTGCCAGCAGCTCCACTATCCAGGGGTCTAGGACTGAAGCTTTCTTT.